One sample yielded the 13 T cell receptor beta chains listed below, sequenced in a study of technical replicates of blood from a handful of donors. The data were produced by immunoSEQ multiplex PCR, yet TCRdb's version contains in-frame clones alone and is incomplete. The sample lists approximately 70,000 clones, roughly nine tenths occurring once. Material: T cells isolated from PBMCs. These receptors were collected from a human donor in good health. Some clones in this sample may be carry-over from other donors' samples.

The chain links TRBV19 to TRBJ1-5; possible D gene TRBD1, 6 bases. Trimming took 3 bases from V and 2 from J, leaving 17 bases between them. CDR3 length: 17 amino acids. The germline V gene has CDR1 LNHDA and CDR2 SQIVND (reference sequence). CDR3: CASSIYKGDQRNQPQHF. The CDR3 coding sequence is TGTGCCAGTAGTATTTATAAGGGGGACCAACGCAATCAGCCCCAGCATTTT.

The V and J genes are TRBV5-1 and TRBJ2-3; D perhaps matches TRBD1 (6 bases). Germline CDR1 reads SGHRS; CDR2 reads YFSETQ. The ends were cut back, 6 bases at V and 0 bases at J, with 14 bases in the middle. This CDR3 comprises 15 residues. The CDR3 loop is CASTDWGRSTDTQYF. CDR3 nucleotides: TGCGCCAGCACAGACTGGGGGCGGAGCACAGATACGCAGTATTTT.

CDR3 bases: TGTGCCAGCAGCTTGGGGGACACGTGGGGCGATACGCAGTATTTT. Encoded protein: CASSLGDTWGDTQYF. V and J are TRBV7-2 and TRBJ2-3, with a possible D match to TRBD1 (6 bases). V lost 3 bases and J 6 bases, leaving 16 bases between the germline ends. The CDR3 has 15 amino acids. Germline CDR1 is SGHTA and CDR2 is FQGNSA.

This rearrangement joins TRBV27 to TRBJ2-5; D remains unclear. This CDR3 has 12 amino acids. Trimming removed 6 bases from V and 3 bases from J, with 8 bases in between. CDR1 is MNHEY, CDR2 SMNVEV, per germline (reference sequence). CDR3 sequence: CASRAIEETQYF. CDR3 nucleotide sequence: TGTGCCAGCAGAGCAATTGAAGAGACCCAGTACTTC.

The chain carries TRBV28 and TRBJ2-2, with D possibly matching TRBD1 (6 bases). V shed 1 base and J shed 7 bases, with 16 bases lying between them. Looked up from germline, CDR1 is MDHEN and CDR2 is SYDVKM. The CDR3 sequence is 16 residues long. CDR3 DNA: TGTGCCAGCAGTTTATTACAGGGTGGATTTGGCGGGGAGCTGTTTTTT. This translates into CASSLLQGGFGGELFF.

The chain combines TRBV19 with TRBJ1-1; a weak D match, TRBD1 (5 bases). Germline CDR1 and CDR2: LNHDA and SQIVND (reference sequence). V shed 9 bases and J shed 7 bases, with 12 bases lying between them. The CDR3 loop spans 11 amino acids. This chain's CDR3 is CASVRQYEAFF. The DNA of the CDR3 is TGTGCCAGCGTAAGACAGTATGAAGCTTTCTTT. Filled out from reference TRBV19 and TRBJ1-1, the complete variable domain reads DGGITQSPKYLFRKEGQNVTLSCEQNLNHDAMYWYRQDPGQGLRLIYYSQIVNDFQKGDIAEGYSVSREKKESFPLTVTSAQKNPTAFYLCASVRQYEAFFGQGTRLTVV.

The chain carries TRBV29-1 and TRBJ2-1; 7 nucleotides agree with TRBD1. The CDR3 totals 14 residues. The ends lost 6 bases at V and 4 bases at J; junction bases unmatched: 9. Per germline, CDR1 SQVTM and CDR2 ANQGSEA. The CDR3 nucleotides are TGCAGCGTAGAAAAAGGGGACAGATACAATGAGCAGTTCTTC. It codes for CSVEKGDRYNEQFF.

V is TRBV6-1 and J is TRBJ2-5, with D maybe TRBD2 (6 bases). Trimming pared 6 bases from V and 4 bases from J, leaving 15 bases between. This CDR3 is 14 amino acids long. Germline V gene data show CDR1 as MNHNS and CDR2 as SASEGT. This CDR3 reads CASRSLLAGETQYF. In nucleotides, the CDR3 is TGTGCCAGCAGGTCCTTACTAGCTGGAGAGACCCAGTACTTC.

This clone was recorded only once. The chain is built from TRBV11-3 and TRBJ1-4; no firm D call. The V gene's germline CDR1 is SGHNT and CDR2 YENEEA. Trimming pared 1 base from V and 2 bases from J, leaving 14 bases between. The CDR3 spans 17 residues. DNA of the CDR3: TGTGCCAGCAGCTTAGTATCCCAAAGGCGGACTAATGAAAAACTGTTTTTT. It specifies CASSLVSQRRTNEKLFF.

This chain uses TRBV6-5 with TRBJ2-7; maybe TRBD1 (5 bases). Germline CDR1 and CDR2: MNHEY and SVGAGI. V was pared by 4 bases and J by 3 bases, with 7 bases between. The CDR3 sequence is 12 residues long. CDR3 sequence reads: CASSSDSYEQYF. The CDR3 coding sequence is TGTGCCAGCAGTTCCGACAGCTACGAGCAGTACTTC.

This clone was observed a single time. V and J are TRBV7-6 and TRBJ2-3; 16 bases are a match to TRBD2. With V trimmed by 5 bases and J by 5 bases, 10 bases remained unmatched. The V gene's germline CDR1 is SGHVS and CDR2 FNYEAQ. The CDR3 runs to 18 residues. The CDR3 sequence is CASSTGTSGRAERDTQYF. The CDR3 DNA follows: TGTGCCAGCAGCACCGGGACTAGCGGGAGGGCCGAGCGAGATACGCAGTATTTT.

This clone has just one count. The chain couples TRBV9 to TRBJ2-7; D is perhaps TRBD1 (5 bases). Germline V gene data show CDR1 as SGDLS and CDR2 as YYNGEE. CDR3 size: 13 residues. V lost 0 bases, J lost 7 bases, and 11 bases lay in between. CDR3 nucleotide sequence: TGTGCCAGCAGCGTAGAGACAGCTCAGGAGCAGTACTTC. It is translated as CASSVETAQEQYF.

The rearrangement links TRBV30 to TRBJ2-1; tentative D call: TRBD1 (6 bases). V gave up 1 base and J gave up 8 bases, with 15 bases separating them. Germline V gene lookup returns CDR1 GTSNPN and CDR2 SVGIG (reference sequence). The CDR3 has 14 residues. DNA of the CDR3: TGTGCCTGGAGTGCCCCCAAACAGGGAGATGAGCAGTTCTTC. Translating it yields CAWSAPKQGDEQFF.